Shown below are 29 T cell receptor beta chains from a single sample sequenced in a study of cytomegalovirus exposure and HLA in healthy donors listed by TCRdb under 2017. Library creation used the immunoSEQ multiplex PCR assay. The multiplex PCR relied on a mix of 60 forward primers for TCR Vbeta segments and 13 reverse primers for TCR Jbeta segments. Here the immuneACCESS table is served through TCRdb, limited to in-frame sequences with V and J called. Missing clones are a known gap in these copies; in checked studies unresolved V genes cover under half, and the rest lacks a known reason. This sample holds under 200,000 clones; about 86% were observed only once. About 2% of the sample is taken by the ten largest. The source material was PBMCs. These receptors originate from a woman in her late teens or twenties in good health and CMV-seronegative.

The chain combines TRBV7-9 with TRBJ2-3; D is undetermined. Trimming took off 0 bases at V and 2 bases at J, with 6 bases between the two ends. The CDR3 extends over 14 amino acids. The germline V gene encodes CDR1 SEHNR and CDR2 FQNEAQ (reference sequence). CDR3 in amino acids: CASSLATYTDTQYF. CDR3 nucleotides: TGTGCCAGCAGCTTAGCAACCTACACAGATACGCAGTATTTT. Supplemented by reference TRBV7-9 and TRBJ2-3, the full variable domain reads DTGVSQNPRHKITKRGQNVTFRCDPISEHNRLYWYRQTLGQGPEFLTYFQNEAQLEKSRLLSDRFSAERPKGSFSTLEIQRTEQGDSAMYLCASSLATYTDTQYFGPGTRLTVL.

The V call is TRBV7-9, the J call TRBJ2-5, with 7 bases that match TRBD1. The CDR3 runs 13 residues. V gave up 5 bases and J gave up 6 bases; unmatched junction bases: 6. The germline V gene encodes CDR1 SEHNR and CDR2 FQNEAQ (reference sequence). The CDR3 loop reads CASSPQGEQTQYF. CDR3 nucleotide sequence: TGTGCCAGCAGCCCCCAGGGGGAACAGACCCAGTACTTC.

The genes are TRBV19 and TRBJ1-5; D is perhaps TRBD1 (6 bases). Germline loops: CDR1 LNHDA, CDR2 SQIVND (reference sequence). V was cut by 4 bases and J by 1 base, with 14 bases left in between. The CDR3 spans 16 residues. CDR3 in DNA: TGTGCCAGTAGTACCACTACAGGGCGGAGCAATCAGCCCCAGCATTTT. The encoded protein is CASSTTTGRSNQPQHF.

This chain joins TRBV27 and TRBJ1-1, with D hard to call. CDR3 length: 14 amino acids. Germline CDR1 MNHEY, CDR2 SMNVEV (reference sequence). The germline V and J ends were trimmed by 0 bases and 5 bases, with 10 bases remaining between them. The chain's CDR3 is CASSLSWGETEAFF. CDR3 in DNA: TGTGCCAGCAGTTTATCGTGGGGAGAGACTGAAGCTTTCTTT.

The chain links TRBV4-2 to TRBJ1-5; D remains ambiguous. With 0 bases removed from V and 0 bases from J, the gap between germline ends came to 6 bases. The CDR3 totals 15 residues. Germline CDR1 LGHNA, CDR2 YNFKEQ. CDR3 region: CASSQEYSSNQPQHF. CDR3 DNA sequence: TGTGCCAGCAGCCAAGAGTACAGTAGCAATCAGCCCCAGCATTTT.

CDR3 coding DNA: TGTGCCAGCAGTATCCCAGGGGCGACTGAAGCTTTCTTT. Its protein is CASSIPGATEAFF. V usage is TRBV9 and J usage is TRBJ1-1; tentative D call: TRBD1 (6 bases). This CDR3 has 13 residues. Germline V gene sequence: CDR1 SGDLS, CDR2 YYNGEE. V lost 5 bases, J lost 5 bases, and 13 bases lay in between.

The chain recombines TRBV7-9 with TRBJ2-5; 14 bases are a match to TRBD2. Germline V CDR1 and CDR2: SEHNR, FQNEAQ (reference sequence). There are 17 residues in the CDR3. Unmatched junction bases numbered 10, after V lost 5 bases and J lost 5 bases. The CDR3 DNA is TGTGCCAGCAGCCTGGGGACTAGCGGGAGTGGTCAGGAGACCCAGTACTTC. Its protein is CASSLGTSGSGQETQYF.

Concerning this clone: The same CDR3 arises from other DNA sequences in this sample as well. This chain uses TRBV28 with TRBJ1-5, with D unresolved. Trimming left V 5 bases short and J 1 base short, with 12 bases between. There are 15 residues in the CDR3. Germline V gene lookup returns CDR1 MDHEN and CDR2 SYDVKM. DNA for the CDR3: TGTGCCAGCAGTCGTCCCGGGGTCAGCAATCAGCCCCAGCATTTT. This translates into CASSRPGVSNQPQHF.

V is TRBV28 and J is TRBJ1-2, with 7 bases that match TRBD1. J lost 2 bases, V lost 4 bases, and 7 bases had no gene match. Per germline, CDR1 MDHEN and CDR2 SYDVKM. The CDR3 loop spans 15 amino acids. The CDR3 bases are TGTGCCAGCAGTTGGGGGCGGGACAGCAACTATGGCTACACCTTC. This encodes CASSWGRDSNYGYTF.

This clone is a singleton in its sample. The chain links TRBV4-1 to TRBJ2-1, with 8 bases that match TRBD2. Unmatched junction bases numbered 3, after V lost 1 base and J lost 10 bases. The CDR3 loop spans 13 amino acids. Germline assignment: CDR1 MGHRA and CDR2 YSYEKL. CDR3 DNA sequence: TGCGCCAGCAGCCAAGTTGTAGCGGGGGAGCAGTTCTTC. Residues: CASSQVVAGEQFF.

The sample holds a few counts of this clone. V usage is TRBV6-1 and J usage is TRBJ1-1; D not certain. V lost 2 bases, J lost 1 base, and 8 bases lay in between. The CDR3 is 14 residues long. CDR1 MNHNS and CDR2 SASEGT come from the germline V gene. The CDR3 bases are TGTGCCAGCAGTGAATACACTAAGAACACTGAAGCTTTCTTT. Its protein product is CASSEYTKNTEAFF.

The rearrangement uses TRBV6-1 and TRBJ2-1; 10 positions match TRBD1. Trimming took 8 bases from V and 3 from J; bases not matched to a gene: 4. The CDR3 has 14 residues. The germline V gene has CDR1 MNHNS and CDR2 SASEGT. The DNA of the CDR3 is TGTGCCAGCTCAGGGACAGGGGTCTACAATGAGCAGTTCTTC. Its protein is CASSGTGVYNEQFF.

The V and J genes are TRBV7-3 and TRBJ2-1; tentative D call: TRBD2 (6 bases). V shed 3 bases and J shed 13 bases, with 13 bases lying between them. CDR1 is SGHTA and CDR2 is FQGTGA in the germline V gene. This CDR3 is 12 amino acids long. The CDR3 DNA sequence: TGTGCCAGCAGCTTTCTGGGGGGAGTACAGTTCTTC. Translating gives CASSFLGGVQFF.

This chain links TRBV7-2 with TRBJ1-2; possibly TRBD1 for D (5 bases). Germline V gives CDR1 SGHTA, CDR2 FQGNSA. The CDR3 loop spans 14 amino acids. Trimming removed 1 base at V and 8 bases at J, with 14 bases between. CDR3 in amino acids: CASSLGGGGRGYTF. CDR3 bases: TGTGCCAGCAGCTTAGGTGGGGGGGGACGGGGCTACACCTTC.

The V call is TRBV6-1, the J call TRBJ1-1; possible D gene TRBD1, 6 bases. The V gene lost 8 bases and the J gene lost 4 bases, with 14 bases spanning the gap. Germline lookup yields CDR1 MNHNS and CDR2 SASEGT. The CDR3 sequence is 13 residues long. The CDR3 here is CASAPGAATEAFF. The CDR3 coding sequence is TGTGCCAGCGCCCCAGGGGCGGCCACTGAAGCTTTCTTT.

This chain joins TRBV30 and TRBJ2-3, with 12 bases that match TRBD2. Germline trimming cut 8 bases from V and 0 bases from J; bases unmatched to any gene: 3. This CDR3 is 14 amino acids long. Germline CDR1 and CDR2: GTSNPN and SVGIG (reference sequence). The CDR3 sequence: CAGTSGPSTDTQYF. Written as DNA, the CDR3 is TGTGCCGGGACTAGCGGGCCTAGCACAGATACGCAGTATTTT.

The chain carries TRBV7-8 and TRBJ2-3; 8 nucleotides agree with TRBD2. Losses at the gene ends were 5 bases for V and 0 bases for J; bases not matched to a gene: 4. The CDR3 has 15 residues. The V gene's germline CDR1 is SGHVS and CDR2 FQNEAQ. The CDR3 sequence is CASSARTSSTDTQYF. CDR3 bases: TGTGCCAGCAGCGCCAGGACTAGCAGCACAGATACGCAGTATTTT.

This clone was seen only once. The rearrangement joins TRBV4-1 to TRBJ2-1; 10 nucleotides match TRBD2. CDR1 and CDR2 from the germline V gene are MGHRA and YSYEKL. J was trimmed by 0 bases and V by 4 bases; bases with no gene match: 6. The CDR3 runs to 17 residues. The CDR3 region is CASSPISSGSSYNEQFF. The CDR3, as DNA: TGCGCCAGCAGCCCTATTTCTAGCGGGAGCTCCTACAATGAGCAGTTCTTC.

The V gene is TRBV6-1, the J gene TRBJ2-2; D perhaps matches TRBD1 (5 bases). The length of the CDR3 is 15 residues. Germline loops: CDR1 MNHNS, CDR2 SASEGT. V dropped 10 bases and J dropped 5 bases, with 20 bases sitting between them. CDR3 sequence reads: CATILAGPETGELFF. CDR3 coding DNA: TGTGCCACCATCCTGGCAGGGCCGGAGACCGGGGAGCTGTTTTTT.

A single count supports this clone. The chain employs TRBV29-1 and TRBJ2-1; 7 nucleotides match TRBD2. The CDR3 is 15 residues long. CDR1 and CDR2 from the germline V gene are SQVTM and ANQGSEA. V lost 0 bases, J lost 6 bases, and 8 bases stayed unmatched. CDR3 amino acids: CSVEDRTSKANEQFF. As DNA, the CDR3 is TGCAGCGTTGAAGATCGGACTAGTAAGGCCAATGAGCAGTTCTTC.

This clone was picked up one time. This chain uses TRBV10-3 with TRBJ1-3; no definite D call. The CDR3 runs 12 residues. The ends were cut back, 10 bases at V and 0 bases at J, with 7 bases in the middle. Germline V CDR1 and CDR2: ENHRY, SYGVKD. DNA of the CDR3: TGTGCCACCGAGATCTCTGGAAACACCATATATTTT. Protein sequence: CATEISGNTIYF.

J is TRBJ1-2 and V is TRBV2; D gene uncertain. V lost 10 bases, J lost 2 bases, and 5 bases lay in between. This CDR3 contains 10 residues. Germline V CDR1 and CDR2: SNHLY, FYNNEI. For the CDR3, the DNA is TGTGCCACTTTGAACTATGGCTACACCTTC. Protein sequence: CATLNYGYTF.

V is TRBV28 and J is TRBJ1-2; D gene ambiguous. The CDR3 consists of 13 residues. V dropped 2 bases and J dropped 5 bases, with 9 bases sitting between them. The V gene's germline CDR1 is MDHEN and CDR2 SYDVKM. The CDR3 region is CASSLGPAYGYTF. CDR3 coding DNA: TGTGCCAGCAGTTTAGGGCCCGCTTATGGCTACACCTTC.

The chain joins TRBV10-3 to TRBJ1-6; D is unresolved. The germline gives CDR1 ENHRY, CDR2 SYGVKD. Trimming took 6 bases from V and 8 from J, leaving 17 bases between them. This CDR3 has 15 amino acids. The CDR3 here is CAISPALLSDSPLHF. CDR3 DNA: TGTGCCATCAGCCCCGCCCTCTTGTCGGATTCACCCCTCCACTTT.

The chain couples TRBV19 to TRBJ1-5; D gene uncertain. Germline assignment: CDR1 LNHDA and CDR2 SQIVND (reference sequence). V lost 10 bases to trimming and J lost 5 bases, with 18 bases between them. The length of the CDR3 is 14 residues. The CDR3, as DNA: TGTGCCACCCCGGGGTCGGTTTTGGATCAGCCCCAGCATTTT. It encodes CATPGSVLDQPQHF.

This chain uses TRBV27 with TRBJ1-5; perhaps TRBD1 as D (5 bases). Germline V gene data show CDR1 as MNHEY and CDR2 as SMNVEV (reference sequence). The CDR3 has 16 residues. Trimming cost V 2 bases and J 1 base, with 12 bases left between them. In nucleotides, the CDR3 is TGTGCCAGCAGTTTAGTTGGGGGGAGCAGCAATCAGCCCCAGCATTTT. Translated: CASSLVGGSSNQPQHF.

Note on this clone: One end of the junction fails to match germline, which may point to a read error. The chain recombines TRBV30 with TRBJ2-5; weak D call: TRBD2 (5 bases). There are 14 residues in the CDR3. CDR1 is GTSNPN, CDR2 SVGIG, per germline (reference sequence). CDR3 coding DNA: TGTACCTGGAGTGGAATAGCGTCCCAAGAGACCCAGTACTTC. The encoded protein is CTWSGIASQETQYF.

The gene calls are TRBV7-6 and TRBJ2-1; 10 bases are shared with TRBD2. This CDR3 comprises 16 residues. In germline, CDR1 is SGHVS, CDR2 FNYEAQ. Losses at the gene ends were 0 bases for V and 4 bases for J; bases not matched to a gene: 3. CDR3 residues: CASSLAPSGGYNEQFF. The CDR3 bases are TGTGCCAGCAGCTTAGCGCCTAGCGGGGGATACAATGAGCAGTTCTTC.

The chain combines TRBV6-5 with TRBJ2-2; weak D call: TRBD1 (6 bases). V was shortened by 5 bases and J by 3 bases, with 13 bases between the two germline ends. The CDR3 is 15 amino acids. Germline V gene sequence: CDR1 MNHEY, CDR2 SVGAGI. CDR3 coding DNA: TGTGCCAGCAGTCCCCAGACAGGATACACCGGGGAGCTGTTTTTT. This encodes CASSPQTGYTGELFF.